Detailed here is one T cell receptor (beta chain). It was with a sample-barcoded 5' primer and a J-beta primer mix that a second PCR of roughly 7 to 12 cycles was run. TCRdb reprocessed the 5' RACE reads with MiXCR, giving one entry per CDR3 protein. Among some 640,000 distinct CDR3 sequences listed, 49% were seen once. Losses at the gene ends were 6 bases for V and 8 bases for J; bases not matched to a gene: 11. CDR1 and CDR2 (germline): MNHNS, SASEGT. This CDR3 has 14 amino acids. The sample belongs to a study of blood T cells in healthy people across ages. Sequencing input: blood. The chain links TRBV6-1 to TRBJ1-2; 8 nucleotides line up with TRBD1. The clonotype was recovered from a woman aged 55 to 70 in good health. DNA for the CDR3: TGTGCCAGCAGAGACAGGGGTAGAGGTGGAGGCTACACCTTC. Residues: CASRDRGRGGGYTF.